One sample yielded the 2 T cell receptor beta chains listed below, sequenced in a study of T cell responses to AZD1222 COVID-19 vaccine. The data were produced by immunoSEQ multiplex PCR, yet TCRdb's version contains in-frame clones alone and is incomplete. This sample has around 80,000 clones, with roughly 88% found just once. Source: peripheral blood, taken on day 0 of AZD1222 vaccination. The source of these receptors is an adult in good health.

The genes are TRBV6-5 and TRBJ1-1; D may be TRBD1 (6 bases). CDR1 and CDR2 from the germline V gene are MNHEY and SVGAGI. V was cut by 8 bases and J by 11 bases, with 24 bases left in between. The CDR3 contains 14 residues. The DNA of the CDR3 is TGTGCCAGCGATTCCCCCCGAACAGGGAGGAATGCTTTCTTT. As protein: CASDSPRTGRNAFF.

V and J are TRBV29-1 and TRBJ2-3; 8 positions agree with TRBD1. This CDR3 contains 17 residues. J lost 2 bases, V lost 3 bases, and 13 bases had no gene match. Germline V CDR1 and CDR2: SQVTM, ANQGSEA. The CDR3, as DNA: TGCAGCGTTGAGGCTGGACAGGGCGATTATTTCACAGATACGCAGTATTTT. Encoded protein: CSVEAGQGDYFTDTQYF.